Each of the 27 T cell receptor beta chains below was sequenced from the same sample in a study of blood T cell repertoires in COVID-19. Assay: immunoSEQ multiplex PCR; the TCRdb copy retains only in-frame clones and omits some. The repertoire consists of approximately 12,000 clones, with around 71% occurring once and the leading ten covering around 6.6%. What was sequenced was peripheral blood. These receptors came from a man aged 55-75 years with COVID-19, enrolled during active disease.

As DNA, the CDR3 is TGTGCCAGCGGACAGAGTCCTCCCACTGAAGCTTTCTTT. This encodes CASGQSPPTEAFF. The rearrangement uses TRBV27 and TRBJ1-1; D is perhaps TRBD1 (6 bases). Trimming removed 8 bases at V and 4 bases at J, with 14 bases between. CDR3 length equals 13 residues. Germline values: CDR1 MNHEY, CDR2 SMNVEV (reference sequence).

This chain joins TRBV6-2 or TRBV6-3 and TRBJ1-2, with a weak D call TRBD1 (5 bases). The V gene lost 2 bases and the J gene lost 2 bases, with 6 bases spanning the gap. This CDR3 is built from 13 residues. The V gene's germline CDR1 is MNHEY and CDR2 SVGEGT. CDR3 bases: TGTGCCAGCAGTTACACAGGAAACTATGGCTACACCTTC. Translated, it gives CASSYTGNYGYTF.

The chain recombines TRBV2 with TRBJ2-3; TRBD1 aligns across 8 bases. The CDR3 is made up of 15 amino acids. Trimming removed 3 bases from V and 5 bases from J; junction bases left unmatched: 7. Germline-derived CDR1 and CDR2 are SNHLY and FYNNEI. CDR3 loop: CASSENSGGGDTQYF. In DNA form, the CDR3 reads TGTGCCAGCAGTGAGAATTCAGGGGGCGGAGATACGCAGTATTTT. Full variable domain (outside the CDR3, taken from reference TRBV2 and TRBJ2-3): EPEVTQTPSHQVTQMGQEVILRCVPISNHLYFYWYRQILGQKVEFLVSFYNNEISEKSEIFDDQFSVERPDGSNFTLKIRSTKLEDSAMYFCASSENSGGGDTQYFGPGTRLTVL.

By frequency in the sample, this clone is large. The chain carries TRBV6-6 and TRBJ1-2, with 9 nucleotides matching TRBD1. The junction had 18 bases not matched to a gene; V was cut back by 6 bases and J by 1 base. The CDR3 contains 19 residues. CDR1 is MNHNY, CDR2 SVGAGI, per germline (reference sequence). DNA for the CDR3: TGTGCCAGCAGCTCACCCGGGGACCCTCGGACAGGGGTTAACTATGGCTACACCTTC. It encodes CASSSPGDPRTGVNYGYTF.

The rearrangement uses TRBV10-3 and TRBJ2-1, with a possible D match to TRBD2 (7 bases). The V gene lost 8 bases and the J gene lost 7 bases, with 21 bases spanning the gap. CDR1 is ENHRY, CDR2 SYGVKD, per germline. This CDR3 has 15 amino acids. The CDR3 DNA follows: TGTGCCATCGGGGGGGGCGGGAGTCTCTCGAATGAGCAGTTCTTC. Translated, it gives CAIGGGGSLSNEQFF.

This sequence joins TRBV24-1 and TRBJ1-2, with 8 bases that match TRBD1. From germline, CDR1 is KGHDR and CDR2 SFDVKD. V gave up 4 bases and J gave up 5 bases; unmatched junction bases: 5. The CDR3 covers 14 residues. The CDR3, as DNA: TGTGCCACCAGTGACCCAGGGGGCGGGTATGGCTACACCTTC. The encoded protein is CATSDPGGGYGYTF.

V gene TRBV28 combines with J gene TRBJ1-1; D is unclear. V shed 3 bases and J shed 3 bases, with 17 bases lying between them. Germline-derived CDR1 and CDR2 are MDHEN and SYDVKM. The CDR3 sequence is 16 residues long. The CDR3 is CASSFLLRGVHTEAFF. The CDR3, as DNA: TGTGCCAGCAGTTTCCTTTTGCGGGGTGTACACACTGAAGCTTTCTTT. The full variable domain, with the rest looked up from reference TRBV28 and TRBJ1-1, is DVKVTQSSRYLVKRTGEKVFLECVQDMDHENMFWYRQDPGLGLRLIYFSYDVKMKEKGDIPEGYSVSREKKERFSLILESASTNQTSMYLCASSFLLRGVHTEAFFGQGTRLTVV.

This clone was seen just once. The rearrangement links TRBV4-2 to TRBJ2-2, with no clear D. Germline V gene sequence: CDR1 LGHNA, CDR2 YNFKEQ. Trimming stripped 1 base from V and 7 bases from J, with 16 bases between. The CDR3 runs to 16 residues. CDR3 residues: CASSQGALFESGELFF. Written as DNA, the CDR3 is TGTGCCAGCAGCCAAGGTGCCCTCTTTGAGAGCGGGGAGCTGTTTTTT.

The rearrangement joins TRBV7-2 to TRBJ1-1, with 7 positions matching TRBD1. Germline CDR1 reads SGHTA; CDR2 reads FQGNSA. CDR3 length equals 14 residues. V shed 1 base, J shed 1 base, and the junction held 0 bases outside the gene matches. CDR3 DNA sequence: TGTGCCAGCAGCTTAGGGACAGGGAACACTGAAGCTTTCTTT. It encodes CASSLGTGNTEAFF. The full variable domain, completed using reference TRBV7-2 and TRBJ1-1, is GAGVSQSPSNKVTEKGKDVELRCDPISGHTALYWYRQSLGQGLEFLIYFQGNSAPDKSGLPSDRFSAERTGGSVSTLTIQRTQQEDSAVYLCASSLGTGNTEAFFGQGTRLTVV.

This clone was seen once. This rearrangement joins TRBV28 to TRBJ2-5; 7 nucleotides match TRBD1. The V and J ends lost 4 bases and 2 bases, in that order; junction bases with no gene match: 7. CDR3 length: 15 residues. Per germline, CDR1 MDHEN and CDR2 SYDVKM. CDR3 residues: CASSWDGTAQETQYF. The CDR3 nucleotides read TGTGCCAGCAGTTGGGACGGGACAGCTCAAGAGACCCAGTACTTC.

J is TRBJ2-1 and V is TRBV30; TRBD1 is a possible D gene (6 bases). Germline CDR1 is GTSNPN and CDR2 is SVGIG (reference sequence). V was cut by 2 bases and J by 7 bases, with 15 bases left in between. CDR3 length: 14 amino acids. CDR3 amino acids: CAWSTGKPRNEQFF. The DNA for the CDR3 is TGTGCCTGGAGTACAGGGAAGCCAAGAAATGAGCAGTTCTTC.

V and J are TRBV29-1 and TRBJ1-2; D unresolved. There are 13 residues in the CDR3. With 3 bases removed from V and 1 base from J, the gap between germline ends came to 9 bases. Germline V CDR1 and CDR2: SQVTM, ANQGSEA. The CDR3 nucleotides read TGCAGCGTTGAGGTCGGGAATAACTATGGCTACACCTTC. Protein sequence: CSVEVGNNYGYTF. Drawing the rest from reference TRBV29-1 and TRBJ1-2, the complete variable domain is SAVISQKPSRDICQRGTSLTIQCQVDSQVTMMFWYRQQPGQSLTLIATANQGSEATYESGFVIDKFPISRPNLTFSTLTVSNMSPEDSSIYLCSVEVGNNYGYTFGSGTRLTVV.

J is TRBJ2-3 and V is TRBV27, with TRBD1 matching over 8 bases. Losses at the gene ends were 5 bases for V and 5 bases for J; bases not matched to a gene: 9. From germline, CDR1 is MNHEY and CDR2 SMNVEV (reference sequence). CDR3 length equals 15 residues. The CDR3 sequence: CASSLSPGGLDTQYF. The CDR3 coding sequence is TGTGCCAGCAGTCTGTCCCCAGGGGGCTTAGATACGCAGTATTTT.

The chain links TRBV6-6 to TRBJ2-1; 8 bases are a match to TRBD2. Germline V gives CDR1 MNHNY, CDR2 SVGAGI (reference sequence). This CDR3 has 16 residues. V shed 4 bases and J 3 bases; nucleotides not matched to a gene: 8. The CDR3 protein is CASSSPAGGIYNEQFF. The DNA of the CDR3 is TGTGCCAGCAGTTCGCCTGCGGGAGGCATCTACAATGAGCAGTTCTTC.

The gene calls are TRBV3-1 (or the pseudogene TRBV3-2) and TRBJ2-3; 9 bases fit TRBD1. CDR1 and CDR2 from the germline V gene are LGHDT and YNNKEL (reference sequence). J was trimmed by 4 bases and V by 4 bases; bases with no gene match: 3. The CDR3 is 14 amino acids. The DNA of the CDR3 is TGTGCCAGCAGCCCCGGGACAGGGCCAGATACGCAGTATTTT. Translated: CASSPGTGPDTQYF.

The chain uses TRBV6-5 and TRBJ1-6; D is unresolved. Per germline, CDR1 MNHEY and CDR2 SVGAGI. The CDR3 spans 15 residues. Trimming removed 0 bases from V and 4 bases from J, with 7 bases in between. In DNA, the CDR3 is TGTGCCAGCAGTTACTCAGAGTTATATAATTCACCCCTCCACTTT. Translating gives CASSYSELYNSPLHF.

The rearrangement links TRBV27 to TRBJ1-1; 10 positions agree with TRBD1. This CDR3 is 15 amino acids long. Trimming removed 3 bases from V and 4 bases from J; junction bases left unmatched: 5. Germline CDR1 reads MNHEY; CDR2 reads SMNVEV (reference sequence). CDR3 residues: CASSFFRDRGTEAFF. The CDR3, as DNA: TGTGCCAGCAGTTTTTTCCGGGACAGGGGCACTGAAGCTTTCTTT.

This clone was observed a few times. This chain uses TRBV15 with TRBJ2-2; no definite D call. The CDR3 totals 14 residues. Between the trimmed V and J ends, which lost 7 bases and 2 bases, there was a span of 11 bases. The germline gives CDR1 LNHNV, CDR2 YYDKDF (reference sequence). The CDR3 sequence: CATKLELNTGELFF. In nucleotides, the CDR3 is TGTGCCACCAAGCTGGAGCTCAACACCGGGGAGCTGTTTTTT.

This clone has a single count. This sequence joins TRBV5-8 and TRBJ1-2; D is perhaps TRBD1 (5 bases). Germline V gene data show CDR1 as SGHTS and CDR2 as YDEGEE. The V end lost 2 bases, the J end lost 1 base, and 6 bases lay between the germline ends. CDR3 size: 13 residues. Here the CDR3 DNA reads TGTGCCAGCAGCTTACAGGTTAACTATGGCTACACCTTC. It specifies CASSLQVNYGYTF.

CDR3 region: CASSLGGGGGQPQHF. The CDR3 DNA follows: TGTGCCAGCAGTTTAGGAGGGGGGGGAGGGCAGCCCCAGCATTTT. The chain couples TRBV28 to TRBJ1-5; possible D gene TRBD1, 6 bases. The V gene's germline CDR1 is MDHEN and CDR2 SYDVKM. With 2 bases removed from V and 7 bases from J, the gap between germline ends came to 15 bases. This CDR3 contains 15 residues.

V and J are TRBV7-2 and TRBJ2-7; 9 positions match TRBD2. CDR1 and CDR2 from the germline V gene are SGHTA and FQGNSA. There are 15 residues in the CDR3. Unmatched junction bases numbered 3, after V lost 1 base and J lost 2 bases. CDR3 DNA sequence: TGTGCCAGCAGCTTAGATTCTAGCGGGGCCTACGAGCAGTACGTC. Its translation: CASSLDSSGAYEQYV.

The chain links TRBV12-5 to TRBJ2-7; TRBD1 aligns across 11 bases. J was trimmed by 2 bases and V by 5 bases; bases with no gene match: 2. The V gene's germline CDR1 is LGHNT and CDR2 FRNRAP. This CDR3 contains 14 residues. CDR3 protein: CASGTGQGAYEQYV. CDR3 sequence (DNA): TGTGCTAGTGGTACGGGACAGGGGGCCTACGAGCAGTACGTC.

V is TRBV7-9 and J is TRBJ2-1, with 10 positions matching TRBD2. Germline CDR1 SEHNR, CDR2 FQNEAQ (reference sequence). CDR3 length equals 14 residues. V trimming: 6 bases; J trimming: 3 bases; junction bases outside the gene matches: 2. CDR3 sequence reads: CASSRTSGYNEQFF. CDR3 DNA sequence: TGTGCCAGCAGTCGGACTAGCGGCTACAATGAGCAGTTCTTC. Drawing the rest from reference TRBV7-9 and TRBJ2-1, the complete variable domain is DTGVSQNPRHKITKRGQNVTFRCDPISEHNRLYWYRQTLGQGPEFLTYFQNEAQLEKSRLLSDRFSAERPKGSFSTLEIQRTEQGDSAMYLCASSRTSGYNEQFFGPGTRLTVL.

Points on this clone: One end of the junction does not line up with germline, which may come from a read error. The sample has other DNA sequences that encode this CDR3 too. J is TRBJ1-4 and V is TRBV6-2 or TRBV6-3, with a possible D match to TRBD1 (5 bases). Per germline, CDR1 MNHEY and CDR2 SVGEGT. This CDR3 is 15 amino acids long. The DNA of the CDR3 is TGTGCCAGCAGCTACTCACAGGTCGTCCTTGAAAAACTGTTTTTT. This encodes CASSYSQVVLEKLFF.

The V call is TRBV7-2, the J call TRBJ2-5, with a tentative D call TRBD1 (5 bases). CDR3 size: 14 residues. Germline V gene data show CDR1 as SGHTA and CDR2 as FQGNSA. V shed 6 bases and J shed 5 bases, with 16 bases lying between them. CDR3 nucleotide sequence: TGTGCCAGCAGGCCGGATTGGGGCAGGGAGACCCAGTACTTC. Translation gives CASRPDWGRETQYF.

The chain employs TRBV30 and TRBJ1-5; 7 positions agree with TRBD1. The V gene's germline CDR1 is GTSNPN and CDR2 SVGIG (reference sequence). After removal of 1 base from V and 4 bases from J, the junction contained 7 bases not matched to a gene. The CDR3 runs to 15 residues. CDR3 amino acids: CAWSGTGWGNQPQHF. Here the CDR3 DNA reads TGTGCCTGGAGTGGGACAGGTTGGGGAAATCAGCCCCAGCATTTT.

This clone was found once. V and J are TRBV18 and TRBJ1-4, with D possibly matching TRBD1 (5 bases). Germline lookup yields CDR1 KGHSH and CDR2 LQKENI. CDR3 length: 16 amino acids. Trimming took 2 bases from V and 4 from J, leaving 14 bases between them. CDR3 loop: CASSPGNLGGNEKLFF. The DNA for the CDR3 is TGTGCCAGCTCACCAGGGAACCTCGGGGGTAATGAAAAACTGTTTTTT.